The T cell receptor beta chain described here comes from a study of T cell changes during pregnancy in multiple sclerosis. Measured with immunoSEQ multiplex PCR; TCRdb has only the in-frame clones, and not every one. The data contain some 60,000 clones, 92% of them singletons. The germline V gene encodes CDR1 SNHLY and CDR2 FYNNEI. The trim removed 7 bases at V and 6 bases at J, leaving 10 bases unmatched. This CDR3 is built from 15 residues. Specimen: peripheral blood, collected in the second trimester of pregnancy. The genes are TRBV2 and TRBJ2-1, with TRBD2 identical over 9 bases. The source of this sequence is a female donor in good health, enrolled as a control in a pregnancy study. CDR3 sequence reads: CASTERREGRNEQFF. CDR3 coding DNA: TGTGCCAGCACCGAACGGCGGGAGGGCCGCAATGAGCAGTTCTTC. The whole variable domain, remainder taken from reference TRBV2 and TRBJ2-1, is EPEVTQTPSHQVTQMGQEVILRCVPISNHLYFYWYRQILGQKVEFLVSFYNNEISEKSEIFDDQFSVERPDGSNFTLKIRSTKLEDSAMYFCASTERREGRNEQFFGPGTRLTVL.